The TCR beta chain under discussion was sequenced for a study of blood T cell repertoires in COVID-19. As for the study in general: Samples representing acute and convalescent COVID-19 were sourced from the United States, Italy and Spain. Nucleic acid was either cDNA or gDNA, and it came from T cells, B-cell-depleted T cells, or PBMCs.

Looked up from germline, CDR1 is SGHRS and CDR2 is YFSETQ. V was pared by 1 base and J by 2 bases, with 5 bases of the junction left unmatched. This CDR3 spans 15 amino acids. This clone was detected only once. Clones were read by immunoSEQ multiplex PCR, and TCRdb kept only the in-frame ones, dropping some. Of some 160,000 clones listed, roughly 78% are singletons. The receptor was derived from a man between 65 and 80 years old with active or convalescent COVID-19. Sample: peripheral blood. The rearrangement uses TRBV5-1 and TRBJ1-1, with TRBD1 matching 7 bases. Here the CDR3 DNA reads TGCGCCAGCAGCTTGCTCGGGACAGATAACACTGAAGCTTTCTTT. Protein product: CASSLLGTDNTEAFF. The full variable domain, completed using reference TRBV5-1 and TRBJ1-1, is KAGVTQTPRYLIKTRGQQVTLSCSPISGHRSVSWYQQTPGQGLQFLFEYFSETQRNKGNFPGRFSGRQFSNSRSEMNVSTLELGDSALYLCASSLLGTDNTEAFFGQGTRLTVV.